Listed here are 22 T cell receptor beta chains from one sample, sequenced in a study of OX40 agonist ivuxolimab in advanced cancers. The method was immunoSEQ multiplex PCR; TCRdb's version includes in-frame clones alone and lacks a portion of them. The sample shows 80,000 or so clones, 85% to 90% of them seen only once. The source was CD4+ or CD8+ T cells sorted from blood, collected in a trial of the OX40 agonist ivuxolimab. These receptors were collected from an adult with an advanced solid tumor such as melanoma, head and neck, liver or kidney cancer.

The CDR3 nucleotides are TGTGCCAGCAGTCGGACAGGGTCGGACGAGCAGTACTTC. Translation gives CASSRTGSDEQYF. The V call is TRBV5-4, the J call TRBJ2-7; 8 nucleotides line up with TRBD1. With 5 bases clipped from V and 5 bases from J, the junction kept 6 bases outside the gene matches. CDR3 length: 13 amino acids. CDR1 is SGHNT and CDR2 is YYREEE in the germline V gene (reference sequence).

The chain joins TRBV29-1 to TRBJ1-2; TRBD1 aligns across 8 bases. The CDR3 has 14 residues. The ends lost 0 bases at V and 7 bases at J; junction bases unmatched: 7. The germline gives CDR1 SQVTM, CDR2 ANQGSEA. Written as DNA, the CDR3 is TGCAGCGTTGAAGAAAGCAGGGGGCGAGGTGGCTACACCTTC. It yields the protein CSVEESRGRGGYTF.

This chain joins TRBV5-4 and TRBJ2-1, with 9 nucleotides matching TRBD1. Germline assignment: CDR1 SGHNT and CDR2 YYREEE (reference sequence). Trimming took 2 bases from V and 5 from J; bases not matched to a gene: 2. The CDR3 consists of 14 residues. The CDR3 reads CASSFDRGNNEQFF. The CDR3 bases are TGTGCCAGCAGCTTCGACAGGGGGAACAATGAGCAGTTCTTC.

The rearrangement joins TRBV7-3 to TRBJ2-3, with TRBD2 matching over 8 bases. CDR1 SGHTA and CDR2 FQGTGA come from the germline V gene. Trimming removed 5 bases from V and 5 bases from J; junction bases left unmatched: 6. The CDR3 consists of 14 residues. The CDR3 loop is CASSLRGGVDTQYF. In DNA, the CDR3 is TGTGCCAGCAGCCTACGGGGGGGCGTAGATACGCAGTATTTT.

The V gene is TRBV2, the J gene TRBJ2-3; D perhaps matches TRBD1 (5 bases). Trimming shortened V by 6 bases and J by 4 bases, and 23 bases separated the two germline ends. CDR3 length equals 17 residues. Germline-derived CDR1 and CDR2 are SNHLY and FYNNEI. In nucleotides, the CDR3 is TGTGCCAGCAGCGACCCAGGGTGGGGCCCCCAGGCAGATACGCAGTATTTT. It is translated as CASSDPGWGPQADTQYF.

This clone came up once. The chain couples TRBV28 to TRBJ2-7; the D gene is possibly TRBD2 (6 bases). Trimming cost V 7 bases and J 4 bases, with 20 bases left between them. Germline V lookup: CDR1 MDHEN, CDR2 SYDVKM. CDR3 length: 15 residues. CDR3 bases: TGTGCCAGCACCGAATCCGGGACTGGCCGTTACGAGCAGTACTTC. It yields the protein CASTESGTGRYEQYF.

This chain connects TRBV19 to TRBJ1-2; the match to TRBD1 covers 7 bases. Germline loops: CDR1 LNHDA, CDR2 SQIVND (reference sequence). This CDR3 spans 14 amino acids. V was clipped by 6 bases and J by 5 bases; unmatched bases: 9. DNA of the CDR3: TGTGCCAGTAGGAACACCGGGACAGAATATGGCTACACCTTC. Protein: CASRNTGTEYGYTF.

The gene calls are TRBV18 and TRBJ1-5; D is uncertain. With 3 bases removed from V and 5 bases from J, the gap between germline ends came to 11 bases. This CDR3 region has 14 residues. CDR1 and CDR2 (germline): KGHSH, LQKENI. The CDR3 is CASSPDGEYQPQHF. CDR3 DNA sequence: TGTGCCAGCTCACCCGACGGGGAATATCAGCCCCAGCATTTT.

This clone was observed a single time. The chain couples TRBV9 to TRBJ2-1; 7 nucleotides align to TRBD1. Per the germline V gene, CDR1 is SGDLS and CDR2 is YYNGEE. This CDR3 comprises 15 residues. J lost 5 bases, V lost 3 bases, and 8 bases had no gene match. The CDR3 DNA follows: TGTGCCAGCAGCGAAGGGACAGTACCAAACAATGAGCAGTTCTTC. This sequence encodes CASSEGTVPNNEQFF.

This sequence joins TRBV28 and TRBJ1-1; a weak D match, TRBD1 (6 bases). V was pared by 4 bases and J by 7 bases, with 13 bases between. The CDR3 length is 13 residues. Germline V gene data show CDR1 as MDHEN and CDR2 as SYDVKM. The CDR3: CASSSPGAFEAFF. In DNA, the CDR3 is TGTGCCAGCAGTTCTCCAGGGGCCTTTGAAGCTTTCTTT.

This chain connects TRBV5-1 to TRBJ1-1; D might be TRBD1 (6 bases). Germline V gene sequence: CDR1 SGHRS, CDR2 YFSETQ. The germline V and J ends were trimmed by 4 bases and 2 bases, with 15 bases remaining between them. CDR3 length: 15 amino acids. As DNA, the CDR3 is TGCGCCAGCAGCCCACAGGGAAGGCCCAACACTGAAGCTTTCTTT. Residues: CASSPQGRPNTEAFF.

The J gene is TRBJ2-3, the V gene TRBV25-1; D possibly uses TRBD1 or TRBD2 (6 bases each). Per germline, CDR1 MGHDK and CDR2 SYGVNS. The CDR3 spans 15 residues. Trimming cost V 3 bases and J 0 bases, with 10 bases left between them. The DNA of the CDR3 is TGTGCCAGCAGTGATCGGGGGCCTAGCACAGATACGCAGTATTTT. It specifies CASSDRGPSTDTQYF.

CDR3 sequence (DNA): TGTGCCAGCAGTTATTTAGGAAATTACGAGCAGTACTTC. This translates into CASSYLGNYEQYF. The chain couples TRBV6-5 to TRBJ2-7; D gene uncertain. V was shortened by 3 bases and J by 4 bases, with 10 bases between the two germline ends. Germline lookup yields CDR1 MNHEY and CDR2 SVGAGI. This CDR3 spans 13 amino acids.

This clone came up a few times. V and J are TRBV28 and TRBJ1-5; D is unresolved. The V and J ends lost 6 bases and 6 bases respectively, with 6 bases between them. Germline CDR1 and CDR2: MDHEN and SYDVKM. The CDR3 is 11 amino acids. The DNA for the CDR3 is TGTGCCAGCAGCGGGAGTCAGCCCCAGCATTTT. Translation: CASSGSQPQHF.

This clone came up once. This rearrangement joins TRBV6-6 to TRBJ1-2; 9 nucleotides match TRBD1. CDR3 size: 16 residues. Germline values: CDR1 MNHNY, CDR2 SVGAGI (reference sequence). The V gene end was trimmed by 3 bases and the J gene end by 7 bases; junction bases not matched to a gene: 12. CDR3: CASSYGFRDRESGYTF. The CDR3 region has the DNA TGTGCCAGCAGTTATGGTTTTCGGGACAGGGAAAGTGGCTACACCTTC.

The count of this clone is one. The chain links TRBV7-3 to TRBJ2-4, with D maybe TRBD2 (5 bases). From germline, CDR1 is SGHTA and CDR2 FQGTGA. CDR3 length: 17 amino acids. V was clipped by 4 bases and J by 0 bases, with 16 bases between them. This chain's CDR3 is CASSYFPRGLAKNIQYF. The CDR3 DNA reads TGTGCCAGCAGCTACTTCCCACGGGGATTAGCCAAAAACATTCAGTACTTC. Variable domain in full (rest from reference TRBV7-3 and TRBJ2-4): GAGVSQTPSNKVTEKGKYVELRCDPISGHTALYWYRQSLGQGPEFLIYFQGTGAADDSGLPNDRFFAVRPEGSVSTLKIQRTERGDSAVYLCASSYFPRGLAKNIQYFGAGTRLSVL.

This sequence joins TRBV7-2 and TRBJ2-1, with D maybe TRBD1 (6 bases). V gave up 7 bases and J gave up 2 bases, with 15 bases separating them. The CDR3 has 15 residues. Per germline, CDR1 SGHTA and CDR2 FQGNSA. CDR3 DNA sequence: TGTGCCAGCACCCTCGAAGGACAGACCTACAATGAGCAGTTCTTC. This gives the protein CASTLEGQTYNEQFF. Full variable domain (rest looked up from reference TRBV7-2 and TRBJ2-1): GAGVSQSPSNKVTEKGKDVELRCDPISGHTALYWYRQSLGQGLEFLIYFQGNSAPDKSGLPSDRFSAERTGGSVSTLTIQRTQQEDSAVYLCASTLEGQTYNEQFFGPGTRLTVL.

This chain connects TRBV2 to TRBJ2-7; tentative D call: TRBD1 (5 bases). This CDR3 has 12 amino acids. Trimming shortened V by 6 bases and J by 4 bases, and 10 bases separated the two germline ends. From germline, CDR1 is SNHLY and CDR2 FYNNEI. CDR3 amino acids: CASSTDTYEQYF. As DNA, the CDR3 is TGTGCCAGCAGCACGGACACATACGAGCAGTACTTC.

The genes are TRBV11-2 and TRBJ1-2; no definite D call. This CDR3 has 13 residues. The germline V gene encodes CDR1 SGHAT and CDR2 FQNNGV. Deletions cut 1 base from V and 5 bases from J, with 8 bases between. CDR3 sequence (DNA): TGTGCCAGCAGCTTAGGGCCGGATTATGGCTACACCTTC. Protein: CASSLGPDYGYTF.

V and J are TRBV10-2 and TRBJ1-5; D remains ambiguous. There are 14 residues in the CDR3. Germline lookup yields CDR1 WSHSY and CDR2 SAAADI. The V gene lost 6 bases and the J gene lost 4 bases, with 13 bases spanning the gap. CDR3 bases: TGCGCCAGCAGACTCTATGGTGGGAATCAGCCCCAGCATTTT. Amino acids: CASRLYGGNQPQHF.

This chain uses TRBV19 with TRBJ1-4; 10 bases fit TRBD1. Trimming cost V 7 bases and J 8 bases; bases outside gene matches: 13. Germline V gene sequence: CDR1 LNHDA, CDR2 SQIVND (reference sequence). The CDR3 has 16 amino acids. The chain's CDR3 is CASTPPPRTGGEKLFF. The CDR3 coding sequence is TGTGCCAGTACCCCCCCGCCCCGGACAGGGGGGGAAAAACTGTTTTTT.

The chain links TRBV4-3 to TRBJ2-3; 9 bases match TRBD2. Germline values: CDR1 LGHNA, CDR2 YSLEER. This CDR3 region has 20 residues. J was trimmed by 3 bases and V by 3 bases; bases with no gene match: 19. CDR3 nucleotides: TGCGCCAGCAGCCAGCAGCCCCGAGGGCGGGGGGGCCGGAAAACAGATACGCAGTATTTT. Amino acid sequence: CASSQQPRGRGGRKTDTQYF.